The next 23 T cell receptor beta chains were all read from a single sample in a study of T-cell memory formation after mild COVID-19. One entry per CDR3 protein results from TCRdb running MiXCR on the 5' RACE reads. The table includes fewer than 350,000 distinct CDR3 sequences, 8% to 10% detected once. Sequencing was carried out using PBMCs or a T cell subset sorted from them (not recorded which). These receptor sequences come from a man between 18 and 35 years old who had mild COVID-19 (a few samples of this study predate the infection). Cell type and time point are not known.

This clonotype was counted at least ten times. The V and J genes are TRBV6-2 or TRBV6-3 and TRBJ1-1; 7 bases line up with TRBD1. Germline V CDR1 and CDR2: MNHEY, SVGEGT. V lost 4 bases to trimming and J lost 7 bases; unmatched junction nucleotides: 3. This CDR3 has 12 amino acids. CDR3 protein: CASSLQGIEAFF. The CDR3 nucleotides read TGTGCCAGCAGTTTACAGGGGATTGAAGCTTTCTTT.

This clonotype has only a few counts. The genes are TRBV18 and TRBJ2-7; the match to TRBD1 covers 7 bases. This CDR3 spans 14 amino acids. CDR1 KGHSH and CDR2 LQKENI come from the germline V gene. The junction had 7 bases not matched to a gene; V was cut back by 3 bases and J by 5 bases. The CDR3 reads CASSPGTAPDEQYF. The CDR3 coding sequence is TGTGCCAGCTCACCCGGGACAGCACCTGACGAGCAGTACTTC.

The rearrangement joins TRBV7-9 to TRBJ2-3; D tentatively fits TRBD1 or TRBD2 (6 bases each). Germline V CDR1 and CDR2: SEHNR, FQNEAQ (reference sequence). The V end was cut by 7 bases, the J end by 2 bases, with 16 bases between. The CDR3 extends over 15 amino acids. The CDR3 DNA reads TGTGCCAGCAACAAGAGAGGGGGGAACACAGATACGCAGTATTTT. Protein sequence: CASNKRGGNTDTQYF. Using reference TRBV7-9 and TRBJ2-3 for the parts outside the CDR3, the full variable domain is DTGVSQNPRHKITKRGQNVTFRCDPISEHNRLYWYRQTLGQGPEFLTYFQNEAQLEKSRLLSDRFSAERPKGSFSTLEIQRTEQGDSAMYLCASNKRGGNTDTQYFGPGTRLTVL.

V usage is TRBV5-5 and J usage is TRBJ2-1, with 9 bases lining up with TRBD2. The germline V gene has CDR1 SGHKS and CDR2 YYEKEE (reference sequence). Losses at the gene ends were 3 bases for V and 9 bases for J; bases not matched to a gene: 13. The CDR3 loop spans 16 amino acids. In DNA form, the CDR3 reads TGTGCCAGCAGCTCCCGGGGCAGCGGGGGGCTGAGTGAGCAGTTCTTC. Encoded protein: CASSSRGSGGLSEQFF.

Worth noting for this clonotype: Lacking the conserved final phenylalanine or tryptophan, this CDR3 likely reflects a read error. The V call is TRBV28, the J call TRBJ2-2; D ambiguous. Germline V gene data show CDR1 as MDHEN and CDR2 as SYDVKM. V lost 5 bases and J 0 bases, leaving 16 bases between the germline ends. The CDR3 length is 17 residues. The CDR3 sequence: CASSPGRRGPNTGELFS. In DNA, the CDR3 is TGTGCCAGCAGTCCCGGCAGAAGAGGCCCGAACACCGGGGAGCTGTTTTCT.

The rearrangement links TRBV9 to TRBJ2-3; weak D call: TRBD2 (6 bases). Germline CDR1 is SGDLS and CDR2 is YYNGEE. The CDR3 spans 14 residues. The V end lost 2 bases, the J end lost 3 bases, and 10 bases lay between the germline ends. In DNA, the CDR3 is TGTGCCAGCAGCGTCAGCGGGTTGACAGATACGCAGTATTTT. Translated, it gives CASSVSGLTDTQYF.

This clonotype was seen a handful of times. The J gene is TRBJ2-5, the V gene TRBV7-2, with TRBD2 matching 11 bases. The CDR3 extends over 14 amino acids. The germline gives CDR1 SGHTA, CDR2 FQGNSA. Trimming at V came to 3 bases and at J to 5 bases, leaving 2 bases not matched to a gene. CDR3 DNA: TGTGCCAGCAGCTTGACTAGCGGGGAGGAGACCCAGTACTTC. Its protein is CASSLTSGEETQYF.

This clonotype has a handful of counts. The CDR3 sequence is CASSPWTGGKEGYTF. CDR3 bases: TGCGCCAGCAGCCCCTGGACAGGGGGGAAGGAAGGCTACACCTTC. The chain joins TRBV5-1 to TRBJ1-2; 10 bases are shared with TRBD1. The CDR3 is 15 residues long. V lost 4 bases to trimming and J lost 8 bases; unmatched junction nucleotides: 11. The V gene's germline CDR1 is SGHRS and CDR2 YFSETQ. The full variable domain, in which reference TRBV5-1 and TRBJ1-2 provide the parts outside the CDR3, is KAGVTQTPRYLIKTRGQQVTLSCSPISGHRSVSWYQQTPGQGLQFLFEYFSETQRNKGNFPGRFSGRQFSNSRSEMNVSTLELGDSALYLCASSPWTGGKEGYTFGSGTRLTVV.

The sample holds a few counts of this clonotype. The genes are TRBV20-1 and TRBJ2-3, with 9 bases aligning to TRBD2. The V gene's germline CDR1 is DFQATT and CDR2 SNEGSKA (reference sequence). The CDR3 extends over 15 amino acids. The ends lost 2 bases at V and 5 bases at J; junction bases unmatched: 8. The CDR3 sequence is CSARSTSGKLDTQYF. CDR3 DNA: TGCAGTGCTAGATCGACTAGCGGCAAACTAGATACGCAGTATTTT.

This clonotype was picked up a small number of times. The rearrangement links TRBV7-2 to TRBJ2-7; no definite D call. This CDR3 region has 12 residues. Germline CDR1 and CDR2: SGHTA and FQGNSA. V lost 5 bases and J 4 bases, leaving 9 bases between the germline ends. In nucleotides, the CDR3 is TGTGCCAGCAGCCTAAAGAAATACGAGCAGTACTTC. Its translation: CASSLKKYEQYF.

This chain connects TRBV7-2 to TRBJ1-2; a possible D gene is TRBD1 (5 bases). Trimming cost V 4 bases and J 8 bases, with 14 bases left between them. CDR3 length equals 13 residues. Germline V gene lookup returns CDR1 SGHTA and CDR2 FQGNSA. As DNA, the CDR3 is TGTGCCAGCAGCTCACTCCGGGACCTAGGCTACACCTTC. It translates to CASSSLRDLGYTF.

This clonotype has a handful of counts. The genes are TRBV5-1 and TRBJ1-2; 10 bases fit TRBD1. J lost 3 bases, V lost 4 bases, and 3 bases had no gene match. From germline, CDR1 is SGHRS and CDR2 YFSETQ. This CDR3 contains 14 residues. The DNA of the CDR3 is TGCGCCAGCAGCACCGGGACAGGGGACTATGGCTACACCTTC. Translating gives CASSTGTGDYGYTF. The complete variable domain, with remaining parts taken from reference TRBV5-1 and TRBJ1-2, reads KAGVTQTPRYLIKTRGQQVTLSCSPISGHRSVSWYQQTPGQGLQFLFEYFSETQRNKGNFPGRFSGRQFSNSRSEMNVSTLELGDSALYLCASSTGTGDYGYTFGSGTRLTVV.

This clonotype has just a few counts. The rearrangement links TRBV7-3 to TRBJ2-5, with D perhaps TRBD1 or TRBD2 (5 bases each). With 5 bases removed from V and 5 bases from J, the gap between germline ends came to 12 bases. Germline assignment: CDR1 SGHTA and CDR2 FQGTGA. The CDR3 is made up of 13 amino acids. CDR3 in amino acids: CASSPRGDETQYF. DNA for the CDR3: TGTGCCAGCAGCCCCAGAGGGGACGAGACCCAGTACTTC.

The genes are TRBV7-2 and TRBJ2-7; TRBD1 aligns across 10 bases. The CDR3 spans 13 residues. The germline gives CDR1 SGHTA, CDR2 FQGNSA. Trimming cost V 3 bases and J 6 bases; bases outside gene matches: 2. The CDR3 nucleotides are TGTGCCAGCAGCTTCCGGACAGGGGGCGAGCAGTACTTC. Amino acid sequence: CASSFRTGGEQYF.

This clonotype was detected ten times or more. CDR3 DNA sequence: TGTGCCAGCTCCCCGTCGTTGGGGGAAGAGACCCAGTACTTC. It yields the protein CASSPSLGEETQYF. The J gene is TRBJ2-5, the V gene TRBV18, with D perhaps given as TRBD1 or TRBD2 (5 bases each). Trimming stripped 6 bases from V and 3 bases from J, with 14 bases between. This CDR3 is 14 amino acids long. The germline gives CDR1 KGHSH, CDR2 LQKENI.

This clonotype has more than one count but fewer than ten. The chain couples TRBV7-2 to TRBJ2-1; 7 bases agree with TRBD2. This CDR3 region has 16 residues. Unmatched junction bases numbered 8, after V lost 0 bases and J lost 6 bases. Germline assignment: CDR1 SGHTA and CDR2 FQGNSA. The CDR3 sequence is CASSLAFNGLVNEQFF. The CDR3 DNA follows: TGTGCCAGCAGCTTAGCGTTTAACGGACTAGTCAATGAGCAGTTCTTC.

This clonotype was seen only a few times. V is TRBV7-2 and J is TRBJ1-2; TRBD1 might be the D (5 bases). Germline V gene data show CDR1 as SGHTA and CDR2 as FQGNSA. The germline V and J ends were trimmed by 2 bases and 7 bases, with 17 bases remaining between them. There are 15 residues in the CDR3. CDR3 DNA sequence: TGTGCCAGCAGCTTACGGGGCGGGGGGAGTGGTGGCTACACCTTC. It yields the protein CASSLRGGGSGGYTF.

This clonotype came up many times. V usage is TRBV20-1 and J usage is TRBJ2-1, with D perhaps TRBD2 (6 bases). Trimming shortened V by 7 bases and J by 0 bases, and 13 bases separated the two germline ends. The CDR3 runs to 14 residues. The V gene's germline CDR1 is DFQATT and CDR2 SNEGSKA (reference sequence). This chain's CDR3 is CSVEGLDSYNEQFF. The CDR3 nucleotides are TGCAGTGTAGAGGGACTCGACTCCTACAATGAGCAGTTCTTC.

This rearrangement joins TRBV10-3 to TRBJ1-3; TRBD1 is a possible D gene (6 bases). Between the trimmed V and J ends, which lost 5 bases and 0 bases, there was a span of 8 bases. Germline V gene lookup returns CDR1 ENHRY and CDR2 SYGVKD. The CDR3 sequence is 14 residues long. The CDR3 reads CAISTGFSGNTIYF. In nucleotides, the CDR3 is TGTGCCATCAGTACAGGGTTCTCTGGAAACACCATATATTTT.

This CDR3 is CASSQPGATDTQYF. The CDR3 nucleotides read TGCGCCAGCAGCCAGCCCGGAGCAACAGATACGCAGTATTTT. The rearrangement uses TRBV4-1 and TRBJ2-3, with D unresolved. CDR1 and CDR2 from the germline V gene are MGHRA and YSYEKL. V was trimmed by 3 bases and J by 3 bases, leaving 10 bases between them. The CDR3 sequence is 14 residues long.

This clonotype was counted a few times. The genes are TRBV19 and TRBJ2-3; D remains ambiguous. This CDR3 has 16 amino acids. V shed 1 base and J shed 1 base, with 12 bases lying between them. Germline values: CDR1 LNHDA, CDR2 SQIVND (reference sequence). The CDR3 nucleotides read TGTGCCAGTAGTATAGCCGGTCTGGCGGGCACAGATACGCAGTATTTT. Encoded protein: CASSIAGLAGTDTQYF. The full variable domain, completed using reference TRBV19 and TRBJ2-3, is DGGITQSPKYLFRKEGQNVTLSCEQNLNHDAMYWYRQDPGQGLRLIYYSQIVNDFQKGDIAEGYSVSREKKESFPLTVTSAQKNPTAFYLCASSIAGLAGTDTQYFGPGTRLTVL.

This clonotype was found a few times. The chain couples TRBV23-1 to TRBJ2-7, with D perhaps matching TRBD1 (6 bases). TRBV23-1 is assigned to the ORF class and has an uncertain function. Trimming pared 4 bases from V and 6 bases from J, leaving 19 bases between. The CDR3 consists of 15 residues. CDR3 nucleotide sequence: TGCGCCAGCAGTCTGGGGACACGACGACGCCCCGAGCAGTACGTC. It codes for CASSLGTRRRPEQYV.

This clonotype was recorded at least ten times. V and J are TRBV5-1 and TRBJ1-1; the D is unclear. V was trimmed by 4 bases and J by 4 bases, leaving 11 bases between them. The length of the CDR3 is 13 residues. The germline gives CDR1 SGHRS, CDR2 YFSETQ. The DNA for the CDR3 is TGCGCCAGCAGCCCCAACACGGGCACTGAAGCTTTCTTT. Its translation: CASSPNTGTEAFF.